These T cell receptor beta chains were read from a single sample in a study of CD8+ T cells in alopecia areata. Clones were sequenced by immunoSEQ multiplex PCR, and TCRdb holds only the in-frame ones, with some missing. The sample records some 170,000 clones, about 54% being singletons. This specimen consisted of CD4+ T cells sorted from blood, obtained at roughly week 58, from a patient treated with tofacitinib. The receptor source for this set is a human donor with alopecia areata. Both conserved end residues are part of each CDR3. Each record gives: CDR3 protein, CDR3 DNA, D gene, J gene, clone size, V gene. The D gene is left open where the match is weak. For some rows the clone size is stated as once, few or many, or as a class when expanded; others skip it.

CDR3aa: CASSETTGGSIEKLFF; CDR3nt: TGTGCCAGCAGTGAAACGACAGGGGGGAGTATTGAAAAACTGTTTTTT; d_gene: TRBD1; j_gene: TRBJ1-4; abundance: -; v_gene: TRBV25-1
CDR3aa: CASSPGLQGGSAFF; CDR3nt: TGTGCCAGCAGCCCAGGACTACAGGGGGGTTCAGCTTTCTTT; d_gene: TRBD1; j_gene: TRBJ1-1; abundance: few; v_gene: TRBV7-9
CDR3aa: CASKNGRGDTEAFF; CDR3nt: TGTGCCAGCAAAAACGGACGTGGGGACACTGAAGCTTTCTTT; d_gene: -; j_gene: TRBJ1-1; abundance: -; v_gene: TRBV21-1
CDR3aa: CASSHVYQETQYF; CDR3nt: TGCGCCAGCAGCCACGTGTACCAAGAGACCCAGTACTTC; d_gene: -; j_gene: TRBJ2-5; abundance: once; v_gene: TRBV4-1
CDR3aa: CASSPAGTPKEGTQYF; CDR3nt: TGTGCCAGCTCACCTGCCGGGACACCCAAAGAGGGTACGCAGTATTTT; d_gene: -; j_gene: TRBJ2-3; abundance: few; v_gene: TRBV18
CDR3aa: CASSPLGLAGGQETQYF; CDR3nt: TGTGCCAGCTCACCACTCGGACTAGCGGGGGGCCAAGAGACCCAGTACTTC; d_gene: TRBD2; j_gene: TRBJ2-5; abundance: -; v_gene: TRBV18
CDR3aa: CASSPRGRGSRLSGYTF; CDR3nt: TGTGCCAGTAGTCCCCGTGGAAGGGGGTCTCGTTTGAGCGGCTACACCTTC; d_gene: -; j_gene: TRBJ1-2; abundance: -; v_gene: TRBV19
CDR3aa: CASSVKWSTDTQYF; CDR3nt: TGTGCCAGCAGCGTAAAGTGGAGCACAGATACGCAGTATTTT; d_gene: -; j_gene: TRBJ2-3; abundance: -; v_gene: TRBV9
CDR3aa: CASSQSQSRGPRSPLHF; CDR3nt: TGCGCCAGCAGCCAAAGTCAAAGTAGGGGGCCAAGATCACCCCTCCACTTT; d_gene: TRBD1; j_gene: TRBJ1-6; abundance: -; v_gene: TRBV4-1
CDR3aa: CSEAGTPSDTQYF; CDR3nt: TGCAGCGAAGCCGGGACTCCCAGTGATACGCAGTATTTT; d_gene: -; j_gene: TRBJ2-3; abundance: -; v_gene: TRBV29-1
CDR3aa: CAWRIASGGASEQFF; CDR3nt: TGTGCCTGGAGAATCGCTAGCGGGGGGGCCTCGGAGCAGTTCTTC; d_gene: TRBD2; j_gene: TRBJ2-1; abundance: -; v_gene: TRBV30
CDR3aa: CASSVSLDSGLFF; CDR3nt: TGTGCCAGCAGCGTGTCCCTCGACAGCGGGCTGTTTTTT; d_gene: -; j_gene: TRBJ2-2; abundance: few; v_gene: TRBV9
CDR3aa: CASSPGYGTDTQYF; CDR3nt: TGTGCCAGCAGCCCGGGGTACGGCACAGATACGCAGTATTTT; d_gene: -; j_gene: TRBJ2-3; abundance: -; v_gene: TRBV27
CDR3aa: CATSRAGGGNIQYF; CDR3nt: TGTGCCACCAGCAGAGCTGGGGGGGGAAACATTCAGTACTTC; d_gene: TRBD2; j_gene: TRBJ2-4; abundance: few; v_gene: TRBV15
CDR3aa: CSVRGQLLEAFF; CDR3nt: TGCAGCGTGCGTGGGCAGCTACTAGAAGCTTTCTTT; d_gene: -; j_gene: TRBJ1-1; abundance: -; v_gene: TRBV29-1
CDR3aa: CSDGRDSLNTEAFF; CDR3nt: TGCAGCGACGGAAGGGACAGTTTGAACACTGAAGCTTTCTTT; d_gene: TRBD1; j_gene: TRBJ1-1; abundance: few; v_gene: TRBV29-1
CDR3aa: CASSPRPPRDYEQYF; CDR3nt: TGCGCCAGCAGCCCCAGACCCCCAAGGGACTACGAGCAGTACTTC; d_gene: -; j_gene: TRBJ2-7; abundance: few; v_gene: TRBV4-1
CDR3aa: CALIPSRDTQYF; CDR3nt: TGTGCCTTGATACCTTCGAGAGATACGCAGTATTTT; d_gene: -; j_gene: TRBJ2-3; abundance: -; v_gene: TRBV27
CDR3aa: CASSQPPGLALGGANVLTF; CDR3nt: TGTGCCAGCAGCCAGCCACCGGGATTGGCTTTAGGTGGGGCCAACGTCCTGACTTTC; d_gene: -; j_gene: TRBJ2-6; abundance: few; v_gene: TRBV4-2
CDR3aa: CASRSPGTGASYEQYF; CDR3nt: TGCGCCAGCAGATCCCCCGGGACAGGCGCATCCTACGAGCAGTACTTC; d_gene: TRBD1; j_gene: TRBJ2-7; abundance: -; v_gene: TRBV5-1
CDR3aa: CASSLMNPYGYTF; CDR3nt: TGTGCCAGTAGCCTCATGAACCCCTATGGCTACACCTTC; d_gene: -; j_gene: TRBJ1-2; abundance: -; v_gene: TRBV19
CDR3aa: CASHPLRGELFF; CDR3nt: TGTGCCAGCCATCCGCTGAGAGGGGAGCTGTTTTTT; d_gene: -; j_gene: TRBJ2-2; abundance: -; v_gene: TRBV18
CDR3aa: CASSQDPVGGYTF; CDR3nt: TGTGCCAGCAGCCAAGACCCAGTGGGGGGCTACACCTTC; d_gene: -; j_gene: TRBJ1-2; abundance: -; v_gene: TRBV14
CDR3aa: CASSSAGTGNSPLHF; CDR3nt: TGTGCCAGCAGTAGCGCCGGGACAGGGAATTCACCCCTCCACTTT; d_gene: TRBD1; j_gene: TRBJ1-6; abundance: -; v_gene: TRBV6-1
CDR3aa: CSVGSLGGYTF; CDR3nt: TGCAGCGTTGGGAGTTTGGGCGGCTACACCTTC; d_gene: -; j_gene: TRBJ1-2; abundance: -; v_gene: TRBV29-1
CDR3aa: CSVEARLAGNEQFF; CDR3nt: TGCAGCGTTGAAGCGAGGCTAGCTGGGAATGAGCAGTTCTTC; d_gene: -; j_gene: TRBJ2-1; abundance: -; v_gene: TRBV29-1
CDR3aa: CASSLAQGPGYTF; CDR3nt: TGCGCCAGCAGCTTGGCTCAGGGCCCTGGCTACACCTTC; d_gene: -; j_gene: TRBJ1-2; abundance: few; v_gene: TRBV5-1
CDR3aa: CAWSVGQGAGQPQHF; CDR3nt: TGTGCCTGGAGTGTGGGACAGGGGGCGGGTCAGCCCCAGCATTTT; d_gene: TRBD1; j_gene: TRBJ1-5; abundance: -; v_gene: TRBV30
CDR3aa: CASSPFGANTGELFF; CDR3nt: TGTGCCAGCAGTCCCTTTGGGGCTAACACCGGGGAGCTGTTTTTT; d_gene: -; j_gene: TRBJ2-2; abundance: -; v_gene: TRBV6-1
CDR3aa: CASSVGFGAYNEQFF; CDR3nt: TGTGCCAGCAGCGTAGGGTTCGGGGCCTACAATGAGCAGTTCTTC; d_gene: -; j_gene: TRBJ2-1; abundance: -; v_gene: TRBV9
CDR3aa: CASSPDRGGQPQHF; CDR3nt: TGTGCCAGCTCACCAGACAGGGGCGGCCAGCCCCAGCATTTT; d_gene: TRBD1; j_gene: TRBJ1-5; abundance: -; v_gene: TRBV18
CDR3aa: CAWSVPGISYNSPLHF; CDR3nt: TGTGCCTGGAGTGTCCCCGGGATCTCCTATAATTCACCCCTCCACTTT; d_gene: -; j_gene: TRBJ1-6; abundance: few; v_gene: TRBV30
CDR3aa: CASSFGGEETQYF; CDR3nt: TGTGCCAGCAGCTTTGGGGGCGAAGAGACCCAGTACTTC; d_gene: -; j_gene: TRBJ2-5; abundance: -; v_gene: TRBV7-2
CDR3aa: CSVRHTGLDGYTF; CDR3nt: TGCAGCGTACGCCACACCGGGTTAGATGGCTACACCTTC; d_gene: -; j_gene: TRBJ1-2; abundance: -; v_gene: TRBV29-1
CDR3aa: CASSLPGTPLGNYEQYF; CDR3nt: TGTGCCAGCAGCTTGCCCGGGACTCCCCTGGGGAACTACGAGCAGTACTTC; d_gene: -; j_gene: TRBJ2-7; abundance: few; v_gene: TRBV5-4
CDR3aa: CASSPALYKRFF; CDR3nt: TGTGCCAGCTCACCAGCGCTCTACAAACGGTTTTTC; d_gene: -; j_gene: TRBJ1-2; abundance: -; v_gene: TRBV18
CDR3aa: CAISGQSEAFF; CDR3nt: TGTGCCATCAGTGGACAGTCAGAAGCTTTCTTT; d_gene: -; j_gene: TRBJ1-1; abundance: -; v_gene: TRBV10-3
CDR3aa: CASRGQRPGTQYF; CDR3nt: TGTGCCAGCAGGGGACAGAGACCCGGGACCCAGTACTTC; d_gene: TRBD1; j_gene: TRBJ2-5; abundance: -; v_gene: TRBV6-5
CDR3aa: CASSQGQGVYEQYF; CDR3nt: TGTGCCAGCAGCCAAGGGCAGGGAGTTTACGAGCAGTACTTC; d_gene: -; j_gene: TRBJ2-7; abundance: -; v_gene: TRBV4-2
CDR3aa: CASGSLGNQPQHF; CDR3nt: TGTGCCAGCGGGAGTTTGGGCAATCAGCCCCAGCATTTT; d_gene: -; j_gene: TRBJ1-5; abundance: -; v_gene: TRBV2
CDR3aa: CASSWTGTYGSPLHF; CDR3nt: TGTGCCAGCAGTTGGACCGGGACCTATGGTTCACCCCTCCACTTT; d_gene: -; j_gene: TRBJ1-6; abundance: many; v_gene: TRBV27
CDR3aa: CSVAGLQGAMGEQYF; CDR3nt: TGCAGCGTTGCAGGTCTGCAGGGGGCTATGGGCGAGCAGTACTTC; d_gene: TRBD1; j_gene: TRBJ2-7; abundance: few; v_gene: TRBV29-1
CDR3aa: CASSSGLLPDTQYF; CDR3nt: TGTGCCAGCAGCTCGGGACTACTGCCAGATACGCAGTATTTT; d_gene: TRBD2; j_gene: TRBJ2-3; abundance: -; v_gene: TRBV13
CDR3aa: CSASSPLGAFF; CDR3nt: TGCAGTGCTAGTTCGCCCCTAGGAGCTTTCTTT; d_gene: -; j_gene: TRBJ1-1; abundance: -; v_gene: TRBV20-1
CDR3aa: CASSLVGDFGSRTDTQYF; CDR3nt: TGTGCCAGCAGCTTAGTAGGGGATTTTGGCTCCCGCACAGATACGCAGTATTTT; d_gene: -; j_gene: TRBJ2-3; abundance: -; v_gene: TRBV7-6
CDR3aa: CASSQMGISTDTQYF; CDR3nt: TGTGCCAGCAGCCAAATGGGAATTAGCACAGATACGCAGTATTTT; d_gene: -; j_gene: TRBJ2-3; abundance: -; v_gene: TRBV11-3
CDR3aa: CASSSRGVESPLHF; CDR3nt: TGTGCCAGCAGTTCAAGGGGAGTTGAATCACCCCTCCACTTT; d_gene: -; j_gene: TRBJ1-6; abundance: few; v_gene: TRBV2
CDR3aa: CASRPGTSLGETQYF; CDR3nt: TGTGCCAGCAGGCCCGGGACTAGCCTCGGAGAGACCCAGTACTTC; d_gene: TRBD2; j_gene: TRBJ2-5; abundance: -; v_gene: TRBV5-8
CDR3aa: CSVDGRRETQYF; CDR3nt: TGCAGCGTTGACGGTAGGAGGGAGACCCAGTACTTC; d_gene: -; j_gene: TRBJ2-5; abundance: -; v_gene: TRBV29-1
CDR3aa: CASSPGTGSYNEQFF; CDR3nt: TGTGCCAGCAGCCCCGGGACAGGATCCTACAATGAGCAGTTCTTC; d_gene: TRBD1; j_gene: TRBJ2-1; abundance: -; v_gene: TRBV5-5
CDR3aa: CASSPAGGNTGELFF; CDR3nt: TGTGCCAGCAGCCCCGCCGGGGGGAACACCGGGGAGCTGTTTTTT; d_gene: -; j_gene: TRBJ2-2; abundance: few; v_gene: TRBV6-5